This is a list of T cell receptor beta chains from one sample in a study of spatial heterogeneity in lung cancer. TCRdb independently ran MiXCR on the 5' RACE reads; one entry per CDR3 protein. The sample yields 11,000 to 15,000 distinct CDR3 sequences, about 9.5% seen once. The specimen comprised PBMCs, sampled at surgery. The receptors were sampled from a male donor with early-stage non-small cell lung cancer. The CDR3 runs from the conserved cysteine through the conserved F or W. D genes are given only for firm matches. Size is omitted from some rows. Given values are once, few, many or a class for expanded clones.

>TRBJ2-5|many|TRBV21-1|-
TGTGCCAGCAGCCGACGACAGGGAGAAAACTTC
CASSRRQGENF
>TRBJ2-5|many|TRBV5-1|-
TGCGCCAGCAGCACCGGGACGGAATACCAAGAGACCCAGTACTTC
CASSTGTEYQETQYF
>TRBJ1-1|few|TRBV4-1|-
TGCGCCAGCAGCCAAGTTCCCCCCCGGGGGGCTTTCTTT
CASSQVPPRGAFF
>TRBJ2-3|many|TRBV5-1|-
TGCGCCAGCAGCTACCCAGGGTCAGATACGCAGTATTTT
CASSYPGSDTQYF
>TRBJ2-2|many|TRBV7-2|TRBD2
TGTGCCAGCAGCATGGGACTAGACGTCACCGGGGAGCTGTTTTTT
CASSMGLDVTGELFF
>TRBJ1-2|medium-sized|TRBV12-3/TRBV12-4|-
TGTGCCAGCAGTGCGACTATCGGTGACGGCTACACCTTC
CASSATIGDGYTF
>TRBJ1-5|medium-sized|TRBV4-1|-
TGCGCCAGCAGCCAAACACCAGGACCTTATAGCAATCAGCCCCAGCATTTT
CASSQTPGPYSNQPQHF
>TRBJ2-5|many|TRBV7-9|-
TGTGCCAGCAGTCAAGCAATGGGGAGAGTGACCCAGTACTTC
CASSQAMGRVTQYF
>TRBJ2-1|many|TRBV6-1|-
TGTGCCAGCAGTACCGACGACTGGAACTCCTACAATGAGCAGTTCTTC
CASSTDDWNSYNEQFF
>TRBJ2-7|few|TRBV20-1|-
TGCAGTGCCACTACCCTCTACGAGCAGTACTTC
CSATTLYEQYF
>TRBJ2-1|medium-sized|TRBV7-9|TRBD2
TGTGCCAGCAGCTCCAGGACTAGCGGGAGGAATATGGAGCAGTTCTTC
CASSSRTSGRNMEQFF
>TRBJ1-1|many|TRBV6-1|-
TGTGCCAGCAGTTCCAGGGGCGACACTGAAGCTTTCTTT
CASSSRGDTEAFF
>TRBJ2-3|many|TRBV11-2|TRBD2
TGTGCCAGCAGCTCTTTAGCGGGACCTGGCACAGATACGCAGTATTTT
CASSSLAGPGTDTQYF
>TRBJ2-5|many|TRBV2|-
TGTGCCAGCACTCAACAAGAGACCCAGTACTTC
CASTQQETQYF
>TRBJ2-7|many|TRBV7-2|TRBD1
TGTGCCAGCGGAGCGACGGGACAGGCCAGCTACGAGCAGTACTTC
CASGATGQASYEQYF
>TRBJ2-1|medium-sized|TRBV11-2|TRBD2
TGTGCCAGCAGTTCGGGACTAGCGGGAGGCCCATTAACGCAGTTCTTC
CASSSGLAGGPLTQFF
>TRBJ2-3|many|TRBV7-6|TRBD1
TGTGCCAGCAGCAACAGGGGGTGGACAGATACGCAGTATTTT
CASSNRGWTDTQYF
>TRBJ1-2|-|TRBV3-1|-
TGTGCCAGCAGCCAAGATTTGGTCCCCTATGGCTACACCTTC
CASSQDLVPYGYTF
>TRBJ2-1|-|TRBV4-1|-
TGCGCCAGCAGCCGGCAGACTAGGTCCTACAATGAGCAGTTCTTC
CASSRQTRSYNEQFF
>TRBJ2-1|many|TRBV19|TRBD2
TGTGCCAGTATTGGTAGGGCTAGCGGGAGTTACAATGAGCAGTTCTTC
CASIGRASGSYNEQFF
>TRBJ2-1|-|TRBV4-1|-
TGCGCCAGCAGCCCCCCAGAGAGCTGGTCCTACAATGAGCAGTTCTTC
CASSPPESWSYNEQFF
>TRBJ2-7|many|TRBV28|-
TGTGCCAGCAGGACGACTCTCCCCGAGCAGTACTTC
CASRTTLPEQYF
>TRBJ1-2|medium-sized|TRBV29-1|-
TGCAGCGTTGGTGATGGCATTAGTGGCTACACCTTC
CSVGDGISGYTF
>TRBJ1-1|many|TRBV28|-
TGTGCCAGCAGTTCCCAGACAGGCTACACTGAAGCTTTCTTT
CASSSQTGYTEAFF
>TRBJ2-7|many|TRBV3-1|-
TGTGCCAGCAGCCTCTGGGAGCACTCCTACGAGCAGTACTTC
CASSLWEHSYEQYF
>TRBJ2-3|many|TRBV6-5|-
TGTGCCAGCAGTAGCTTAGGTTACACTAGCACAGATACGCAGTATTTT
CASSSLGYTSTDTQYF
>TRBJ2-7|-|TRBV2|TRBD2
TGTGCCAGCAGTGCTAGCGGGAGCCTTTACGAGCAGTACTTC
CASSASGSLYEQYF
>TRBJ2-1|many|TRBV7-2|TRBD2
TGTGCCAGCAGCTTAGTGGCTAGCGGGCTCAATGAGCAGTTCTTC
CASSLVASGLNEQFF
>TRBJ2-5|many|TRBV14|-
TGTGCCAGCAGCCAAGTACGGAGACTGTACCAAGAGACCCAGTACTTC
CASSQVRRLYQETQYF
>TRBJ2-3|many|TRBV5-1|-
TGCGCCAGCAGCCGTTTAGGATACATCACAGATACGCAGTATTTT
CASSRLGYITDTQYF
>TRBJ1-5|many|TRBV27|TRBD1
TGTGCCAGCAGTAAAGACAGGGGTAGCAATCAGCCCCAGCATTTT
CASSKDRGSNQPQHF
>TRBJ2-1|medium-sized|TRBV6-2/TRBV6-3|-
TGTGCCAGCACCCAACGGGGGTACAATGAGCAGTTCTTC
CASTQRGYNEQFF
>TRBJ1-1|many|TRBV7-9|-
TGTGCCAGCAGCTTAGAACAGGGCGCGGCTTTCTTT
CASSLEQGAAFF
>TRBJ2-1|many|TRBV3-1|-
TGTGCCAGCAGCAACAGGGAGACCCCCTTTGGGAATGAGCAGTTCTTC
CASSNRETPFGNEQFF
>TRBJ2-3|medium-sized|TRBV18|-
TGTGCCAGCTCACTAGTTGGATCAGACAGGACACACACAGATACGCAGTATTTT
CASSLVGSDRTHTDTQYF
>TRBJ2-1|many|TRBV20-1|TRBD2
TGCAGTGCGGCCGGGACTAGCGGGAGGGCTTCTTACAATGAGCAGTTCTTC
CSAAGTSGRASYNEQFF
>TRBJ2-1|-|TRBV5-1|TRBD1
TGCGCCAGCAGGACCGGACAGGGGTACAATGAGCAGTTCTTC
CASRTGQGYNEQFF
>TRBJ1-1|many|TRBV5-5|-
TGTGCCAGCAGCTCCAGGGACCCAGGGCTTGAACATGAAGCTTTCTTT
CASSSRDPGLEHEAFF
>TRBJ1-1|many|TRBV28|-
TGTGCCAGCATAGGGGGACCCCTCATTCGAGCTTTCTTT
CASIGGPLIRAFF
>TRBJ2-4|-|TRBV7-2|-
TGTGCCAGCAGCCCCCCAGGACAGGGAGGGGGAAAAAACATTCAGTACTTC
CASSPPGQGGGKNIQYF
>TRBJ2-7|many|TRBV20-1|-
TGCAGTGCTAGACCTCCGGGCCACGAGCAGTACTTC
CSARPPGHEQYF
>TRBJ2-3|many|TRBV5-1|-
TGCGCCAGCAGCTTAGAGACAGATACGCAGTATTTT
CASSLETDTQYF
>TRBJ2-1|many|TRBV6-2/TRBV6-3|TRBD2
TGTGCCAGCAACGAACCTAGCGGGGGGAGCTCCTACAATGAGCAGTTCTTC
CASNEPSGGSSYNEQFF